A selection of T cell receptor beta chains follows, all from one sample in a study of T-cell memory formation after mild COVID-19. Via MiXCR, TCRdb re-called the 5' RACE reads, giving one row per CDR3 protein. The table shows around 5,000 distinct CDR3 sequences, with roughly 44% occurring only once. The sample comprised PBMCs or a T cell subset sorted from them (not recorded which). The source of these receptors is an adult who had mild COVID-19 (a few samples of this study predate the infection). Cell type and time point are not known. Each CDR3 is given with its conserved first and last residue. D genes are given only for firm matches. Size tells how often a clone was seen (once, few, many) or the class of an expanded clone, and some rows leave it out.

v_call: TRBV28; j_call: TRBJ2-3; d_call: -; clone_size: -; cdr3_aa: CASRRQVTDTQYF; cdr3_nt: TGTGCCAGCCGTCGTCAGGTGACAGATACGCAGTATTTT
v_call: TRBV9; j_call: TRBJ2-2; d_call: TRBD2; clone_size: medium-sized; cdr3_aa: CASSPGRGALIGGELFF; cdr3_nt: TGTGCCAGCAGCCCCGGGCGGGGGGCGCTTATCGGCGGGGAGCTGTTTTTT
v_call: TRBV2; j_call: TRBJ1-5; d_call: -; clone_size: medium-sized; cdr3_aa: CASIPGEGNQPQHF; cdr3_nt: TGTGCCAGCATCCCTGGTGAAGGGAATCAGCCCCAGCATTTT
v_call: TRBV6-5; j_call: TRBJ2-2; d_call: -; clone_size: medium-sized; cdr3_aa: CASSIGGGLNTGELFF; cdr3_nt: TGTGCCAGCAGTATAGGGGGGGGCCTCAACACCGGGGAGCTGTTTTTT
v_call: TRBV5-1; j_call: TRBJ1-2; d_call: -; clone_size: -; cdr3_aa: CASSSWDTYYGYTF; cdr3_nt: TGCGCCAGCAGCTCATGGGACACATACTATGGCTACACCTTC
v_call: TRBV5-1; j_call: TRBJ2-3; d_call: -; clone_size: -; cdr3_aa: CASSRRTITDTQYF; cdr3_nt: TGCGCCAGCAGCCGAAGGACTATCACAGATACGCAGTATTTT
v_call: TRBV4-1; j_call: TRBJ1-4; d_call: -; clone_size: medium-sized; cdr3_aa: CASSQVGDNEKLFF; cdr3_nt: TGCGCCAGCAGCCAAGTAGGGGATAATGAAAAACTGTTTTTT
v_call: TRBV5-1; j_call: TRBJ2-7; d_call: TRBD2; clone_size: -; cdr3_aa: CASSERLAGRYEQYF; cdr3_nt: TGCGCCAGCAGCGAGCGACTAGCGGGACGCTACGAGCAGTACTTC
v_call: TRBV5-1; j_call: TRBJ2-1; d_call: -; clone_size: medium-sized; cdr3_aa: CASSLLLRTLSYNEQFF; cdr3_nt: TGCGCCAGCAGCTTGTTACTACGGACTCTCTCCTACAATGAGCAGTTCTTC
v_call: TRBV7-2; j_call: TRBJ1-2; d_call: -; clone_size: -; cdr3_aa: CASSLEDSNYGYTF; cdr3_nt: TGTGCCAGCAGCTTAGAGGACAGCAACTATGGCTACACCTTC